This TCR beta chain was recovered during a study of cytomegalovirus exposure and HLA in healthy donors. Broader study findings: The study flagged roughly 150 TCR beta chains as cytomegalovirus-associated.

CDR1 SGHNT and CDR2 YENEEA come from the germline V gene. V lost 4 bases to trimming and J lost 2 bases; unmatched junction nucleotides: 7. The CDR3 length is 16 residues. Notes on this clone: The antigen is undetermined.

The protocol was immunoSEQ multiplex PCR, while the TCRdb copy is restricted to in-frame clones and leaves out a portion. The table includes more than 140,000 clones, 85% to 90% detected once. This clonotype originated in a woman between 18 and 29 years old in good health and CMV-seropositive. Specimen: PBMCs. This rearrangement joins TRBV11-3 to TRBJ2-3, with TRBD2 identical over 9 bases. For the CDR3, the DNA is TGTGCCAGCAGCTCCAATCGACTAGCGGACACAGATACGCAGTATTTT. This translates into CASSSNRLADTDTQYF.